The TCR beta chain described here comes from a study of blood T cells in healthy people across ages. For the second PCR, which ran for about 6 to 11 cycles, a sample-barcoded 5' primer and a J-beta primer mix were used. TCRdb fed the 5' RACE reads into MiXCR, producing one record per CDR3 protein. The sample yields roughly 800,000 distinct CDR3 sequences, roughly 35% seen once. This CDR3 is built from 14 residues. With V trimmed by 3 bases and J by 3 bases, 5 bases remained unmatched. CDR1 DFQATT and CDR2 SNEGSKA come from the germline V gene (reference sequence). The TCR comes from a man between 18 and 29 years old in good health. The rearrangement joins TRBV20-1 to TRBJ2-5, with 9 bases matching TRBD1. Sequencing was carried out using blood. The CDR3 DNA reads as TGCAGTGCTAGGGCGGGACAGGGAAAAGAGACCCAGTACTTC. This gives the protein CSARAGQGKETQYF.